The sequence of this TCR beta chain was determined in a study of T cell changes during pregnancy in multiple sclerosis. With regard to this clone: This specimen includes other DNA sequences encoding the same CDR3.

Germline CDR1 and CDR2: KGHSH and LQKENI. The trim removed 3 bases at V and 8 bases at J, leaving 3 bases unmatched. The CDR3 length is 12 residues. Data came from immunoSEQ multiplex PCR; TCRdb stores just in-frame clones and leaves some out. The profile covers approximately 44,000 clones, with around nine tenths appearing a single time and less than 0.7% taken by the ten largest. V and J are TRBV18 and TRBJ1-2, with 7 bases identical to TRBD1. This specimen consisted of CD4+ T cells from peripheral blood mononuclear cells, obtained in the first trimester of pregnancy. The receptor was derived from a female donor with multiple sclerosis, enrolled in a pregnancy study. CDR3 sequence: CASSPDRDGYTF. The DNA for the CDR3 is TGTGCCAGCTCACCCGACAGGGACGGCTACACCTTC.